This T cell receptor (beta chain) derives from a study of beta chain features in type 1 diabetes. Expressed TCRB transcripts were sequenced after all isolated RNA was converted to cDNA. Libraries were prepared by immunoSEQ multiplex PCR; TCRdb keeps only in-frame clonotypes and omits some of them. The sample carries hundreds of thousands of clones, roughly two thirds recorded once. As for this clone: Antigen specificity is unknown.

The study, taken as a whole, reports: All four CD4+ subsets from Type 1 diabetes patients carried moderately but significantly shorter TCRB CDR3s.

The CDR3 loop spans 12 amino acids. Trimming stripped 0 bases from V and 8 bases from J, with 7 bases between. Germline V gives CDR1 LGHNA, CDR2 YSLEER. Sequencing was carried out using naive CD4+ T cells from blood. The TCR originated in a man in his thirties or forties in good health. The chain employs TRBV4-3 and TRBJ1-2; D is ambiguous. Here the CDR3 reads CASSQDGLGYTF. CDR3 bases: TGCGCCAGCAGCCAAGACGGTCTCGGCTACACCTTC.